The 10 T cell receptor beta chains presented below share a single source sample, sequenced in a study of T cells in localized non-small cell lung cancer. TCRdb's table, derived via immunoSEQ multiplex PCR, lists solely in-frame clones and lacks some. The sample lists tens of thousands of clones; approximately 81% were seen once. Sample: peripheral blood mononuclear cells, taken before any cancer treatment. These receptors came from a male donor older than 55 with stage II lung adenocarcinoma.

The rearrangement uses TRBV7-2 and TRBJ1-1; D perhaps matches TRBD1 (5 bases). The germline gives CDR1 SGHTA, CDR2 FQGNSA. The CDR3 has 15 residues. The ends were cut back, 5 bases at V and 4 bases at J, with 17 bases in the middle. CDR3 nucleotide sequence: TGTGCCAGCAGCCCCCCCGGGGCGCTGAGCACTGAAGCTTTCTTT. Its protein is CASSPPGALSTEAFF.

The rearrangement joins TRBV7-8 to TRBJ2-7, with D unclear. V gave up 0 bases and J gave up 3 bases, with 15 bases separating them. Germline V gene lookup returns CDR1 SGHVS and CDR2 FQNEAQ. The CDR3 contains 16 residues. CDR3 sequence reads: CASSLASGLKNYEQYF. For the CDR3, the DNA is TGTGCCAGCAGCTTAGCCTCCGGGTTAAAAAACTACGAGCAGTACTTC.

This chain joins TRBV4-2 and TRBJ1-4; 8 bases match TRBD1. Germline CDR1 LGHNA, CDR2 YNFKEQ. Losses at the gene ends were 1 base for V and 4 bases for J; bases not matched to a gene: 2. The CDR3 sequence is 15 residues long. The CDR3 DNA reads as TGTGCCAGCAGCCAAGTCGGACAGGGTAATGAAAAACTGTTTTTT. Residues: CASSQVGQGNEKLFF.

The chain couples TRBV2 to TRBJ1-4; D remains unclear. Germline V lookup: CDR1 SNHLY, CDR2 FYNNEI. The germline V and J ends were trimmed by 4 bases and 0 bases, with 9 bases remaining between them. The CDR3 is 15 amino acids. In nucleotides, the CDR3 is TGTGCCAGCAGTGGTGGTGCTGCAACTAATGAAAAACTGTTTTTT. This codes for CASSGGAATNEKLFF.

The V gene is TRBV5-1, the J gene TRBJ2-1, with 7 positions matching TRBD1. The CDR3 spans 14 residues. V lost 4 bases, J lost 8 bases, and 9 bases stayed unmatched. Germline lookup yields CDR1 SGHRS and CDR2 YFSETQ. The DNA for the CDR3 is TGCGCCAGCAGCCTACGACAGGGAATGGATGAGCAGTTCTTC. Its protein is CASSLRQGMDEQFF.

The chain has TRBV28 and TRBJ1-3; 9 bases agree with TRBD1. This CDR3 is 14 amino acids long. Looked up from germline, CDR1 is MDHEN and CDR2 is SYDVKM. V lost 4 bases to trimming and J lost 5 bases; unmatched junction nucleotides: 3. The CDR3 is CASSSDRGRNTIYF. The CDR3 bases are TGTGCCAGCAGTTCCGACAGGGGGAGAAACACCATATATTTT.

The rearrangement joins TRBV6-1 to TRBJ1-1; D gene unclear. Trimming left V 8 bases short and J 0 bases short, with 13 bases between. The germline V gene has CDR1 MNHNS and CDR2 SASEGT. CDR3 length equals 14 residues. The CDR3 nucleotides are TGTGCCAGCTTACGGACGGTAATGAACACTGAAGCTTTCTTT. Its translation is CASLRTVMNTEAFF.

In nucleotides, the CDR3 is TGTGCCAGCAGCCCCCGAATAGCGGGGACTACCGGGGAGCTGTTTTTT. It translates to CASSPRIAGTTGELFF. This chain joins TRBV7-2 and TRBJ2-2; TRBD2 aligns across 8 bases. The CDR3 runs to 16 residues. The V and J ends lost 5 bases and 5 bases, in that order; junction bases with no gene match: 10. Germline CDR1 SGHTA, CDR2 FQGNSA.

The chain has TRBV6-1 and TRBJ2-2; D ambiguous. Trimming stripped 2 bases from V and 4 bases from J, with 11 bases between. This CDR3 contains 15 residues. Germline V gives CDR1 MNHNS, CDR2 SASEGT. CDR3 loop: CASSESGRSTGELFF. The CDR3 DNA follows: TGTGCCAGCAGTGAAAGTGGCAGATCCACCGGGGAGCTGTTTTTT.

The chain uses TRBV7-2 and TRBJ1-6; D remains unclear. This CDR3 has 13 amino acids. Trimming pared 2 bases from V and 7 bases from J, leaving 6 bases between. Germline V gives CDR1 SGHTA, CDR2 FQGNSA. The DNA for the CDR3 is TGTGCCAGCAGCTTATCGGTCAATTCACCCCTCCACTTT. Translation gives CASSLSVNSPLHF.